This T cell receptor beta chain was sequenced in a study of T-cell reconstitution after alpha-beta-depleted transplantation in children. Using unique molecular identifiers, the investigators prepared the TCRbeta library. MiXCR, applied by TCRdb to the PCR reads, yields one record per CDR3 protein. The data show 230,000 or so distinct CDR3 sequences, with 7.5% to 10% seen just once and 5% to 6% held by the top ten. This clonotype showed up many times. In germline, CDR1 is MDHEN, CDR2 SYDVKM. This CDR3 has 14 amino acids. V lost 6 bases to trimming and J lost 2 bases; unmatched junction nucleotides: 7. The sequences come from PBMCs from the stem cell graft donor, collected from the stem cell graft. The chain couples TRBV28 to TRBJ2-7; 7 bases fit TRBD2. This TCR derives from a human donor who donated a stem cell graft to a child with SCID. Here the CDR3 DNA reads TGTGCCAGCAGCTCCCTCGGGGGGACCTACGAGCAGTACTTC. It specifies CASSSLGGTYEQYF.